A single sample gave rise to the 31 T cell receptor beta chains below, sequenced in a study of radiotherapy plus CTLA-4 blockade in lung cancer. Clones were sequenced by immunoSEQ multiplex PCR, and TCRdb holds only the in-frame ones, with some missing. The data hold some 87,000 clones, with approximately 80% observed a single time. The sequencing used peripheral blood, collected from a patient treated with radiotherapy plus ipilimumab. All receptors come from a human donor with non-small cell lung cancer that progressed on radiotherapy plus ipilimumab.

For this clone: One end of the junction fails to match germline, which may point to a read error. This chain's CDR3 is CAWSVGQANQKLFF. The CDR3 DNA follows: TGTGCCTGGAGTGTGGGGCAAGCTAATCAAAAACTGTTTTTT. This chain joins TRBV30 and TRBJ1-4; weak D call: TRBD1 (5 bases). This CDR3 region has 14 residues. Germline values: CDR1 GTSNPN, CDR2 SVGIG (reference sequence).

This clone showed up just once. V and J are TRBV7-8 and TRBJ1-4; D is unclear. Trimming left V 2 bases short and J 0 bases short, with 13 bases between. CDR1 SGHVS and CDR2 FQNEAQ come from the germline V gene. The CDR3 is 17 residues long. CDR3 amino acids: CASSLMAATATNEKLFF. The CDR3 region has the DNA TGTGCCAGCAGCTTAATGGCAGCCACAGCAACTAATGAAAAACTGTTTTTT. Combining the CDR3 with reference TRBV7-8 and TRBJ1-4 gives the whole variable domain GAGVSQSPRYKVAKRGQDVALRCDPISGHVSLFWYQQALGQGPEFLTYFQNEAQLDKSGLPSDRFFAERPEGSVSTLKIQRTQQEDSAVYLCASSLMAATATNEKLFFGSGTQLSVL.

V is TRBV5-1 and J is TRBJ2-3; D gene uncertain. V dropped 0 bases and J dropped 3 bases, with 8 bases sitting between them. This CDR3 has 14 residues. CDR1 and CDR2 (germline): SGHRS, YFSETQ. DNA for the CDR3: TGCGCCAGCAGCTTGGAGGTTGGTACAGATACGCAGTATTTT. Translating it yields CASSLEVGTDTQYF.

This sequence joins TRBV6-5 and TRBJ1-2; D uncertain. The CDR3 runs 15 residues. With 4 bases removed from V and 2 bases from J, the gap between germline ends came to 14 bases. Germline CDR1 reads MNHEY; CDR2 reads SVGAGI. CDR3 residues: CASSLISGSNYGYTF. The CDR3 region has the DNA TGTGCCAGCAGTTTAATTTCGGGCAGCAACTATGGCTACACCTTC.

DNA of the CDR3: TGTGCCATCTCCGACCGACCCACAGATACGCAGTATTTT. Protein sequence: CAISDRPTDTQYF. The chain uses TRBV10-3 and TRBJ2-3; unclear D gene. This CDR3 has 13 amino acids. V was shortened by 8 bases and J by 2 bases, with 11 bases between the two germline ends. Germline V gene lookup returns CDR1 ENHRY and CDR2 SYGVKD.

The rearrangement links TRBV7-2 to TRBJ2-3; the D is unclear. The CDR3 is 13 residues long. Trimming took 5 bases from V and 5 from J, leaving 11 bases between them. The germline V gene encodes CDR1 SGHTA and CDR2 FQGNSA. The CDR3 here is CASSPVIGDTQYF. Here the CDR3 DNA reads TGTGCCAGCAGCCCCGTGATAGGAGATACGCAGTATTTT.

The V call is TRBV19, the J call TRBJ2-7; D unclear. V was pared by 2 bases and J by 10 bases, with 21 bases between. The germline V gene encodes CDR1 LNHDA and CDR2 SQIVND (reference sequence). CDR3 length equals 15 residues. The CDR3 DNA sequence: TGTGCCAGTAGTATATCAACCCTTCCAAATAGTTTTCAGTACTTC. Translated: CASSISTLPNSFQYF. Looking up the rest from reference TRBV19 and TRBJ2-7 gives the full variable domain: DGGITQSPKYLFRKEGQNVTLSCEQNLNHDAMYWYRQDPGQGLRLIYYSQIVNDFQKGDIAEGYSVSREKKESFPLTVTSAQKNPTAFYLCASSISTLPNSFQYFGPGTRLTVT.

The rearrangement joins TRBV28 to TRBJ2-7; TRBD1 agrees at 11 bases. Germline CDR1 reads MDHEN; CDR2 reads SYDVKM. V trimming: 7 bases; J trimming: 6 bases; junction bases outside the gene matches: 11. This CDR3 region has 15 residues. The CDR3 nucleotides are TGTGCCAGCACCCCAGGGGGACAGGGGGGCTCCGAGCAGTACTTC. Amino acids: CASTPGGQGGSEQYF.

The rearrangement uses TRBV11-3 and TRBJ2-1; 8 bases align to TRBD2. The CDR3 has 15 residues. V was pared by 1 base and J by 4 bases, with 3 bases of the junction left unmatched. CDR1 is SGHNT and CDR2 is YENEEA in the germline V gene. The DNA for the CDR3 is TGTGCCAGCAGCTTAGTAGCGGGGTCGTACAATGAGCAGTTCTTC. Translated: CASSLVAGSYNEQFF.

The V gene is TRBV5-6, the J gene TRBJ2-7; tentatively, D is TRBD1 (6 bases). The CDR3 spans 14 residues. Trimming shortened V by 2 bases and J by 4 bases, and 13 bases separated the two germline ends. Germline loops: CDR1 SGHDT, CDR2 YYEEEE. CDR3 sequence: CASSFGQGKYEQYF. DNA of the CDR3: TGTGCCAGCAGCTTCGGGCAGGGGAAGTACGAGCAGTACTTC.

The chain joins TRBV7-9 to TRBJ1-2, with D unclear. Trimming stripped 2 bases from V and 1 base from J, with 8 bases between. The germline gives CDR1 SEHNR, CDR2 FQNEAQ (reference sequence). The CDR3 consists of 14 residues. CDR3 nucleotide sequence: TGTGCCAGCAGCTTATACGGAGATAACTATGGCTACACCTTC. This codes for CASSLYGDNYGYTF.

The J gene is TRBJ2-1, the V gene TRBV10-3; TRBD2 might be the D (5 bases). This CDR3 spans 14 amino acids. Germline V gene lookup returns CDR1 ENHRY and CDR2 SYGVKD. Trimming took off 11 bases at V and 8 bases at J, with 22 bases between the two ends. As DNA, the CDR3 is TGTGCCGTACGAGGGCTCCTCGGCACGGATGAGCAGTTCTTC. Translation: CAVRGLLGTDEQFF.

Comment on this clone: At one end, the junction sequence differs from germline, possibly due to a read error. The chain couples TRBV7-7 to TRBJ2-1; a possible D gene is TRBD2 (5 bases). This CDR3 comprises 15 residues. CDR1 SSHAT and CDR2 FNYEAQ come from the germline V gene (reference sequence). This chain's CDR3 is CASSPRLSLIDEQFF. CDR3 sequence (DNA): TGTGCTAGCAGCCCTCGACTAAGTCTTATCGATGAGCAGTTCTTC.

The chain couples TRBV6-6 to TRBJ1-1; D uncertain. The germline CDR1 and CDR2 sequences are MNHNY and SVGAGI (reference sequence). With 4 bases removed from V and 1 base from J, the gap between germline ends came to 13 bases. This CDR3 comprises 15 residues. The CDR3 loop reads CASSFPLQGNTEAFF. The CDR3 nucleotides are TGTGCCAGCAGTTTCCCGCTCCAAGGGAACACTGAAGCTTTCTTT.

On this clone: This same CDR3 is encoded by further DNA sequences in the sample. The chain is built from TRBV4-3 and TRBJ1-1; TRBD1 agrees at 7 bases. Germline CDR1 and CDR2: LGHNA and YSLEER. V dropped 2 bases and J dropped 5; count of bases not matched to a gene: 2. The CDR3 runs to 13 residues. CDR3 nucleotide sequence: TGCGCCAGCAGCCAAACAGGGGATACTGAAGCTTTCTTT. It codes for CASSQTGDTEAFF.

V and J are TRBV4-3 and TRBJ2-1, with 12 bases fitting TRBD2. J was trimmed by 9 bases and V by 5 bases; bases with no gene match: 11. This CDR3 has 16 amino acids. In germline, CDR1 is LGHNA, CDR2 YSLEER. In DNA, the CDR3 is TGCGCCAGCAGCGCACAACTAGCGGGGGGAATTGGTGAGCAGTTCTTC. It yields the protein CASSAQLAGGIGEQFF.

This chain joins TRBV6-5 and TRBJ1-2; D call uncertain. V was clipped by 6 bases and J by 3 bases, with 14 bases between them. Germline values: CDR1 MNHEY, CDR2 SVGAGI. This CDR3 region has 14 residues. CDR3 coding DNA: TGTGCCAGCAGGGAAGGGCCATTGGACTATGGCTACACCTTC. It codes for CASREGPLDYGYTF.

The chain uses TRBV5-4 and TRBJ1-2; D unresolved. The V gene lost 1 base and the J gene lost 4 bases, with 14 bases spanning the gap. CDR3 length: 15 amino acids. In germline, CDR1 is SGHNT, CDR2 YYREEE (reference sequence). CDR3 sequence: CASSLSLGFSYGYTF. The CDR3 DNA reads TGTGCCAGCAGCTTGTCTCTGGGATTTAGCTATGGCTACACCTTC.

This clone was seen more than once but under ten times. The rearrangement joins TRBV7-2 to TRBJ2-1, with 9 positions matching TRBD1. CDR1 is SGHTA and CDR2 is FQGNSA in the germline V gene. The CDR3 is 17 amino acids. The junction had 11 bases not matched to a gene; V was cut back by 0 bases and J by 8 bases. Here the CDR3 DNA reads TGTGCCAGCAGCTTAGCCTTATGGGACAGGGCATGGGATGAGCAGTTCTTC. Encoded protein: CASSLALWDRAWDEQFF.

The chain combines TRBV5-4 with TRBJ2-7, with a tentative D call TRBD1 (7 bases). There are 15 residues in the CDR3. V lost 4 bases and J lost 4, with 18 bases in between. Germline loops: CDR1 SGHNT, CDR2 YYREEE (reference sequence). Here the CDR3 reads CASSHPTGEVYEQYF. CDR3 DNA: TGTGCCAGCAGCCACCCCACAGGGGAGGTATACGAGCAGTACTTC.

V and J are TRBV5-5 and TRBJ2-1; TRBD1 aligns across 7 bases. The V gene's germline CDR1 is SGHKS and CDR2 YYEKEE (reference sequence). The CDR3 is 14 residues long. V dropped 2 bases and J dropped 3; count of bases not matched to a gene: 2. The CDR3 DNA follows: TGTGCCAGCAGCTTCGGACAGGACTACAATGAGCAGTTCTTC. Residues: CASSFGQDYNEQFF. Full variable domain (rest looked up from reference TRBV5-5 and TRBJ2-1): DAGVTQSPTHLIKTRGQQVTLRCSPISGHKSVSWYQQVLGQGPQFIFQYYEKEERGRGNFPDRFSARQFPNYSSELNVNALLLGDSALYLCASSFGQDYNEQFFGPGTRLTVL.

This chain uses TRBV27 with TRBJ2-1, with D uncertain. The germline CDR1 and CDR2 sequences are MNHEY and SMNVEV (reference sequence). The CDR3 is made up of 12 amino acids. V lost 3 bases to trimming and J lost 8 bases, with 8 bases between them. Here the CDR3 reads CASSFSGHEQFF. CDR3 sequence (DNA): TGTGCCAGCAGTTTTTCCGGTCATGAGCAGTTCTTC.

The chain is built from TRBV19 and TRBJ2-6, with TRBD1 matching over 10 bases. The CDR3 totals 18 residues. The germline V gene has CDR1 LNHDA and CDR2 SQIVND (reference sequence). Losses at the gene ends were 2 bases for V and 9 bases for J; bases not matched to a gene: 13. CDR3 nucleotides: TGTGCCAGTAGTATATCCTCTAACCGGGACAGGGGTAACAACGTCCTGACTTTC. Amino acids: CASSISSNRDRGNNVLTF.

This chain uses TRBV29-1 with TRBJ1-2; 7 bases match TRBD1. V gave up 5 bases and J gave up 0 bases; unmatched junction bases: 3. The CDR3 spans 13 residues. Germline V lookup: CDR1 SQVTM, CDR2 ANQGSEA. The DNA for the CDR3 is TGCAGCGTTTTGACAGGGACTAACTATGGCTACACCTTC. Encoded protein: CSVLTGTNYGYTF.

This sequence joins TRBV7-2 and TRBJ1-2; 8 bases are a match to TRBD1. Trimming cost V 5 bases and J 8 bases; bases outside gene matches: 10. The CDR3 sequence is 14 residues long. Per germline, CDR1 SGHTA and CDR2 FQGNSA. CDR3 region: CASSHGQGAQGYTF. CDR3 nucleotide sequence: TGTGCCAGCAGCCACGGGCAGGGGGCGCAGGGCTACACCTTC.

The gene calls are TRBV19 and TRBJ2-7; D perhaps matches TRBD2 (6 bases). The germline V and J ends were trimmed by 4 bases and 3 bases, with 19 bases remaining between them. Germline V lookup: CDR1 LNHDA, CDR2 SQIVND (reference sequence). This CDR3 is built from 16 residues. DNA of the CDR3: TGTGCCAGTAGTAGAGCGTACTCGGGACTCCTCTACGAGCAGTACTTC. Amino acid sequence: CASSRAYSGLLYEQYF.

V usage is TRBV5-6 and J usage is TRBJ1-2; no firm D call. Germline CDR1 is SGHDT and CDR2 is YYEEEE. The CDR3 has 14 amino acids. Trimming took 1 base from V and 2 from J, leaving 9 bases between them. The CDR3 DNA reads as TGTGCCAGCAGCTTGAGGCAGGCGAACTATGGCTACACCTTC. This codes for CASSLRQANYGYTF.

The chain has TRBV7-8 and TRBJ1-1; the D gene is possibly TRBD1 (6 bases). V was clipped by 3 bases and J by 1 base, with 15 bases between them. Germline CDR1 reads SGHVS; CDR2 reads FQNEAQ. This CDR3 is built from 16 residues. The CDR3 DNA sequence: TGTGCCAGCAGCTTGCTAGGTACAGGGTCGAACACTGAAGCTTTCTTT. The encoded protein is CASSLLGTGSNTEAFF.

DNA of the CDR3: TGTGCCATCAGTGACCAGGGTGCAGATACGCAGTATTTT. This sequence encodes CAISDQGADTQYF. This chain links TRBV10-3 with TRBJ2-3; the D gene is possibly TRBD1 (5 bases). CDR1 is ENHRY and CDR2 is SYGVKD in the germline V gene. Trimming pared 3 bases from V and 4 bases from J, leaving 8 bases between. The CDR3 runs 13 residues.

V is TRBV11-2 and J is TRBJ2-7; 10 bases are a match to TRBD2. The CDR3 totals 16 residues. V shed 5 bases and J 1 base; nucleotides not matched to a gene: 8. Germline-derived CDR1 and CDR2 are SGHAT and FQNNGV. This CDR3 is CASSLPLAGVSYEQYF. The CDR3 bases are TGTGCCAGCAGCCTCCCCCTAGCGGGGGTGTCCTACGAGCAGTACTTC.

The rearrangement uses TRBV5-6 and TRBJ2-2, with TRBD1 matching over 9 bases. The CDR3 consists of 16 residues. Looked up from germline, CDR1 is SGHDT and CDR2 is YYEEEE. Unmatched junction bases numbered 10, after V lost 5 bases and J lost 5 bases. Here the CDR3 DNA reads TGTGCCAGCAGACGCGGACCGGGACAGGGAACCGGGGAGCTGTTTTTT. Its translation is CASRRGPGQGTGELFF. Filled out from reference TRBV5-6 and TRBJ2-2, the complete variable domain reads DAGVTQSPTHLIKTRGQQVTLRCSPKSGHDTVSWYQQALGQGPQFIFQYYEEEERQRGNFPDRFSGHQFPNYSSELNVNALLLGDSALYLCASRRGPGQGTGELFFGEGSRLTVL.